This is a list of T cell receptor beta chains from one sample in a study of cytomegalovirus exposure and HLA in healthy donors. Profiled with immunoSEQ multiplex PCR; TCRdb holds only in-frame clones, not every one. In the table there are about 130,000 clones, roughly 70% of which are singletons. Sequencing input: PBMCs. These receptors were collected from a human donor in good health. CDR3s include the opening cysteine and the closing phenylalanine or tryptophan. D genes are given only for firm matches. Only some rows state a clone size, as once, few, many or a class for expanded clones.

clone size: -; V gene: TRBV15; D gene: -; J gene: TRBJ2-1; CDR3 DNA: TGTGCCACCAGCAGTACCCTTGACAGGCCCGATTGGATCCATGAGCAGTTCTTC; CDR3 protein: CATSSTLDRPDWIHEQFF
clone size: few; V gene: TRBV19; D gene: TRBD1; J gene: TRBJ2-2; CDR3 DNA: TGTGCCAGTAGTCCTTCGACAGGGTACACCGGGGAGCTGTTTTTT; CDR3 protein: CASSPSTGYTGELFF
clone size: -; V gene: TRBV6-6; D gene: TRBD2; J gene: TRBJ2-7; CDR3 DNA: TGTGCCAGCAGTTATCGGGCGGGGACTAGCGCCATCGAGCAGTACTTC; CDR3 protein: CASSYRAGTSAIEQYF
clone size: -; V gene: TRBV29-1; D gene: TRBD1; J gene: TRBJ2-3; CDR3 DNA: TGCAGCGCGGGACAGCGAAGGACAGATACGCAGTATTTT; CDR3 protein: CSAGQRRTDTQYF
clone size: few; V gene: TRBV9; D gene: TRBD1; J gene: TRBJ1-1; CDR3 DNA: TGTGCCAGCAGCGTTGCAGGGGGCGGAGAAACGAACACTGAAGCTTTCTTT; CDR3 protein: CASSVAGGGETNTEAFF
clone size: once; V gene: TRBV11-3; D gene: TRBD1; J gene: TRBJ2-1; CDR3 DNA: TGTGCCAGCAGCGGCGCCGGGACAGGGCCCTACAATGAGCAGTTCTTC; CDR3 protein: CASSGAGTGPYNEQFF
clone size: -; V gene: TRBV6-6; D gene: TRBD1; J gene: TRBJ2-7; CDR3 DNA: TGTGCCAGCACGAGACAGGGGGCGCGGGAGCAGTACTTC; CDR3 protein: CASTRQGAREQYF
clone size: -; V gene: TRBV5-1; D gene: -; J gene: TRBJ2-7; CDR3 DNA: TGCGCCAGCAGCTTTGGGGAACAGGCCTCCTACGAGCAGTACTTC; CDR3 protein: CASSFGEQASYEQYF
clone size: -; V gene: TRBV19; D gene: TRBD2; J gene: TRBJ2-1; CDR3 DNA: TGTGCCAGTAGTCCCGGGACTAGGGGAGATGAGCAGTTCTTC; CDR3 protein: CASSPGTRGDEQFF
clone size: few; V gene: TRBV15; D gene: TRBD2; J gene: TRBJ2-7; CDR3 DNA: TGTGCCACCAGCAGGGGTAGGACTAGCGGCTACGAGCAGTACTTC; CDR3 protein: CATSRGRTSGYEQYF
clone size: -; V gene: TRBV28; D gene: TRBD1; J gene: TRBJ2-1; CDR3 DNA: TGTGCCAGCGCCGGGACAGGGGGGTACAATGAGCAGTTCTTC; CDR3 protein: CASAGTGGYNEQFF
clone size: -; V gene: TRBV14; D gene: -; J gene: TRBJ1-1; CDR3 DNA: TGTGCCAGCAGCCAAGATAGGGTCAGGGCGCGGGCTTTCTTT; CDR3 protein: CASSQDRVRARAFF
clone size: -; V gene: TRBV27; D gene: TRBD2; J gene: TRBJ2-7; CDR3 DNA: TGTGCCAGCAGTTCTCGGCGGGGGAGCATCTACGAGCAGTACTTC; CDR3 protein: CASSSRRGSIYEQYF
clone size: -; V gene: TRBV11-3; D gene: -; J gene: TRBJ1-1; CDR3 DNA: TGTGCCAGCAGCTGGCGTGGGGCCACTGAAGCTTTCTTT; CDR3 protein: CASSWRGATEAFF
clone size: -; V gene: TRBV6-5; D gene: -; J gene: TRBJ2-7; CDR3 DNA: TGTGCCAGCAGCTCCAGGACAGCTTTCTACGAGCAGTACTTC; CDR3 protein: CASSSRTAFYEQYF
clone size: -; V gene: TRBV18; D gene: -; J gene: TRBJ1-5; CDR3 DNA: TGTGCCAGCTCACCTAGCCCGGGGGGGGCTCAGCCCCAGCATTTT; CDR3 protein: CASSPSPGGAQPQHF
clone size: -; V gene: TRBV11-3; D gene: -; J gene: TRBJ2-3; CDR3 DNA: TGTGCCAGCACCCGGGGGGGTGGTGGGACAGGGACAGATACGCAGTATTTT; CDR3 protein: CASTRGGGGTGTDTQYF
clone size: -; V gene: TRBV9; D gene: -; J gene: TRBJ2-1; CDR3 DNA: TGTGCCAGCAGTGTAAGACAGTACCCTTACAATGAGCAGTTCTTC; CDR3 protein: CASSVRQYPYNEQFF
clone size: -; V gene: TRBV10-1; D gene: -; J gene: TRBJ1-1; CDR3 DNA: TGCGCCAGCAGTGAAGGGGCACAAGTAGCTTTCTTT; CDR3 protein: CASSEGAQVAFF
clone size: -; V gene: TRBV28; D gene: -; J gene: TRBJ2-3; CDR3 DNA: TGTGCCAGCCTCGGAGGACTAAACACAGATACGCAGTATTTT; CDR3 protein: CASLGGLNTDTQYF
clone size: -; V gene: TRBV5-4; D gene: TRBD1; J gene: TRBJ1-3; CDR3 DNA: TGTGCCAGCAGCTCACAGGGGGCTGGAAACACCATATATTTT; CDR3 protein: CASSSQGAGNTIYF
clone size: -; V gene: TRBV5-4; D gene: -; J gene: TRBJ2-7; CDR3 DNA: TGTGCCAGCAGCTTAAGCTCCGGGAGTGGCTACGAGCAGTACTTC; CDR3 protein: CASSLSSGSGYEQYF
clone size: -; V gene: TRBV11-2; D gene: TRBD2; J gene: TRBJ2-7; CDR3 DNA: TGTGCCAGCAGCCCGGGGGGTACCTACGAGCAGTACTTC; CDR3 protein: CASSPGGTYEQYF
clone size: -; V gene: TRBV7-9; D gene: -; J gene: TRBJ2-3; CDR3 DNA: TGTGCCAGCAGCCTCGATCAGCGGACCACAGATACGCAGTATTTT; CDR3 protein: CASSLDQRTTDTQYF
clone size: -; V gene: TRBV25-1; D gene: TRBD2; J gene: TRBJ2-3; CDR3 DNA: TGTGCCAGCAGGTCTAGCGGGAGTAGAGATACGCAGTATTTT; CDR3 protein: CASRSSGSRDTQYF
clone size: -; V gene: TRBV15; D gene: -; J gene: TRBJ2-2; CDR3 DNA: TGTGCCACCAGCAGAGTAGGTGGGGGCGACACCGGGGAGCTGTTTTTT; CDR3 protein: CATSRVGGGDTGELFF
clone size: -; V gene: TRBV14; D gene: -; J gene: TRBJ2-7; CDR3 DNA: TGTGCCAGCAGCCAAGATCAGGGGTGGGGCCTAGGGGAGCAGTACTTC; CDR3 protein: CASSQDQGWGLGEQYF
clone size: once; V gene: TRBV5-4; D gene: -; J gene: TRBJ2-3; CDR3 DNA: TGTGCCAGCAGCTTGACTGATACGCAGTATTTT; CDR3 protein: CASSLTDTQYF
clone size: few; V gene: TRBV7-2; D gene: TRBD1; J gene: TRBJ1-2; CDR3 DNA: TGTGCCAGCAGCTTTCGGACAGGGGAGCCTACCGTCTATTCTGGCTACACCTTC; CDR3 protein: CASSFRTGEPTVYSGYTF
clone size: once; V gene: TRBV4-3; D gene: TRBD2; J gene: TRBJ2-3; CDR3 DNA: TGCGCCAGCAGCCAAGATTGGGGCCATACTAGCGGCACAGATACGCAGTATTTT; CDR3 protein: CASSQDWGHTSGTDTQYF
clone size: few; V gene: TRBV18; D gene: -; J gene: TRBJ2-3; CDR3 DNA: TGTGCCAGCTCCGGAGGGGATGCAGATACGCAGTATTTT; CDR3 protein: CASSGGDADTQYF
clone size: -; V gene: TRBV27; D gene: -; J gene: TRBJ1-1; CDR3 DNA: TGTGCCAGCAGCTTCAGGGCGCGTCGGAACACTGAAGCTTTCTTT; CDR3 protein: CASSFRARRNTEAFF
clone size: -; V gene: TRBV18; D gene: -; J gene: TRBJ2-2; CDR3 DNA: TGTGCCAGCTCAACCGGGACTGCCACTGTCAACACCGGGGAGCTGTTTTTT; CDR3 protein: CASSTGTATVNTGELFF
clone size: -; V gene: TRBV28; D gene: -; J gene: TRBJ1-4; CDR3 DNA: TGTGCCAGCAGTTTGTCAGGGGTTAATGAAAAACTGTTTTTT; CDR3 protein: CASSLSGVNEKLFF
clone size: -; V gene: TRBV27; D gene: -; J gene: TRBJ1-2; CDR3 DNA: TGTGCCAGCAGTTCTCCAGGATCCGGCTACACCTTC; CDR3 protein: CASSSPGSGYTF
clone size: few; V gene: TRBV4-3; D gene: TRBD1; J gene: TRBJ2-1; CDR3 DNA: TGCGCCAGCAGCCAAGACGGGGTGGACAGGGATGATGAGCAGTTCTTC; CDR3 protein: CASSQDGVDRDDEQFF
clone size: -; V gene: TRBV6-1; D gene: TRBD1; J gene: TRBJ1-2; CDR3 DNA: TGTGCCAGCAGTGAAGCAAGTCCGGGACAGCTCTATGGCTACACCTTC; CDR3 protein: CASSEASPGQLYGYTF
clone size: -; V gene: TRBV25-1; D gene: TRBD1; J gene: TRBJ2-7; CDR3 DNA: TGTGCCAGCAGTGACGCCGGACAGGGGATCTTAGCGGTGCAGTACTTC; CDR3 protein: CASSDAGQGILAVQYF
clone size: -; V gene: TRBV11-3; D gene: TRBD2; J gene: TRBJ2-4; CDR3 DNA: TGTGCCAGCAGCCCCCCGGGACTAGCGGGAGGCAGGGTCCTGATTCAGTACTTC; CDR3 protein: CASSPPGLAGGRVLIQYF
clone size: -; V gene: TRBV5-6; D gene: TRBD2; J gene: TRBJ2-1; CDR3 DNA: TGTGCCAGCAGCTTGGGGGGACTAGCGGTCAATGAGCAGTTCTTC; CDR3 protein: CASSLGGLAVNEQFF
clone size: -; V gene: TRBV6-6; D gene: -; J gene: TRBJ2-5; CDR3 DNA: TGTGCCAGCAGTTACTCGATCGGTACAGCCCAAGAGACCCAGTACTTC; CDR3 protein: CASSYSIGTAQETQYF
clone size: -; V gene: TRBV27; D gene: -; J gene: TRBJ1-5; CDR3 DNA: TGTGCCAGCAGTCGACTAGGTCAGCCCCAGCATTTT; CDR3 protein: CASSRLGQPQHF
clone size: -; V gene: TRBV5-6; D gene: -; J gene: TRBJ1-1; CDR3 DNA: TGTGCCAGCAGCGCTAGGAGGACTGAAGCTTTCTTT; CDR3 protein: CASSARRTEAFF
clone size: -; V gene: TRBV6-5; D gene: -; J gene: TRBJ2-7; CDR3 DNA: TGTGCCAGCAGTCGACAGGACTCCTACGAGCAGTACTTC; CDR3 protein: CASSRQDSYEQYF
clone size: -; V gene: TRBV15; D gene: TRBD2; J gene: TRBJ2-7; CDR3 DNA: TGTGCCACCAGCAGAGTAGCGGGAGTCCCCTACGAGCAGTACTTC; CDR3 protein: CATSRVAGVPYEQYF
clone size: -; V gene: TRBV28; D gene: TRBD2; J gene: TRBJ2-2; CDR3 DNA: TGTGCCAGCAGTTTTCTCGGACTAGCGGGAAACACCGGGGAGCTGTTTTTT; CDR3 protein: CASSFLGLAGNTGELFF
clone size: -; V gene: TRBV13; D gene: -; J gene: TRBJ1-3; CDR3 DNA: TGTGCCAGCAGCGCCGGGGGAAACACCATATATTTT; CDR3 protein: CASSAGGNTIYF
clone size: -; V gene: TRBV7-9; D gene: TRBD2; J gene: TRBJ2-5; CDR3 DNA: TGTGCCAGCAGCTCCACCGGGGGGGCGCAAGAGACCCAGTACTTC; CDR3 protein: CASSSTGGAQETQYF
clone size: -; V gene: TRBV29-1; D gene: TRBD1; J gene: TRBJ2-7; CDR3 DNA: TGCAGCTCCTCAAGCGGGACAGGGACCTACGAGCAGTACTTC; CDR3 protein: CSSSSGTGTYEQYF
clone size: -; V gene: TRBV7-2; D gene: -; J gene: TRBJ2-5; CDR3 DNA: TGTGCCAGCAGCTTACCGACGGGGGAGACCCAGTACTTC; CDR3 protein: CASSLPTGETQYF
clone size: -; V gene: TRBV6-6; D gene: TRBD1; J gene: TRBJ2-7; CDR3 DNA: TGTGCCAGCAGTTACGCCGGGACAGGGATTTACGAGCAGTACTTC; CDR3 protein: CASSYAGTGIYEQYF
clone size: -; V gene: TRBV27; D gene: TRBD1; J gene: TRBJ1-5; CDR3 DNA: TGTGCCAGCAGCTTCGGGACAGGGAGCAATCAGCCCCAGCATTTT; CDR3 protein: CASSFGTGSNQPQHF
clone size: once; V gene: TRBV9; D gene: -; J gene: TRBJ2-4; CDR3 DNA: TGTGCCAGCAGCGTAGGACATGATATAGCCAAAAACATTCAGTACTTC; CDR3 protein: CASSVGHDIAKNIQYF
clone size: -; V gene: TRBV6-1; D gene: -; J gene: TRBJ2-2; CDR3 DNA: TGTGCCAGCAGTGAAGCGGGCGTGAACACCGGGGAGCTGTTTTTT; CDR3 protein: CASSEAGVNTGELFF
clone size: -; V gene: TRBV9; D gene: TRBD2; J gene: TRBJ2-5; CDR3 DNA: TGTGCCAGCAGCCCCCGACTAGCGGGGGACCAAGAGACCCAGTACTTC; CDR3 protein: CASSPRLAGDQETQYF
clone size: few; V gene: TRBV30; D gene: -; J gene: TRBJ2-7; CDR3 DNA: TGTGCCTGGAGTGTAAGACGGGAAGACGTGCAGTACTTC; CDR3 protein: CAWSVRREDVQYF